This is a list of T cell receptor beta chains from one sample in a study of T cells after yellow fever vaccination. TCRdb re-called the 5' RACE reads with MiXCR, one entry per CDR3 protein. The sample carries hundreds of thousands of distinct CDR3 sequences, roughly 12% recorded once. This specimen was PBMCs, taken on the day of the yellow fever booster vaccination. The receptors were gathered from a man in his thirties or forties who received the YFV17D yellow fever vaccine. Both conserved end residues are part of each CDR3. A D gene is named only where the DNA matches it firmly. A clone size is listed for some rows: how often the clone was seen (once, few, many), or a class if it is expanded.

TRBJ2-5	many	TRBV19	-	16	TGTGCCAGTAGACAGAGTGCCCTAATGTTCCAAGAGACCCAGTACTTC	CASRQSALMFQETQYF
TRBJ2-7	few	TRBV14	-	13	TGTGCCAGCAGCCAAGCCTCCTCTTTTCGCCAGTACTTC	CASSQASSFRQYF
TRBJ1-2	many	TRBV27	TRBD1	14	TGTGCCAGCAGTCTTCGGACAGGGAGTACGGGCTACACCTTC	CASSLRTGSTGYTF
TRBJ2-2	-	TRBV20-1	-	13	TGCAGTGCTAGACAGCCATTCACCGGGGAGCTGTTTTTT	CSARQPFTGELFF
TRBJ2-1	-	TRBV4-3	-	14	TGCGCCAGCAGCCAAGAGAGGTCCTACAATGAGCAGTTCTTC	CASSQERSYNEQFF
TRBJ2-1	-	TRBV20-1	-	15	TGCAGTGCTTTTGTGACGACTGGTTTAAACAATGAGCAGTTCTTC	CSAFVTTGLNNEQFF
TRBJ2-3	few	TRBV4-3	-	14	TGCGCCAGCAGCCGTGAAGGTGTCACAGATACGCAGTATTTT	CASSREGVTDTQYF
TRBJ2-5	-	TRBV20-1	-	13	TGCAGTGCTACCGGGGGGCGCGAGGAGACCCAGTACTTC	CSATGGREETQYF
TRBJ2-2	-	TRBV12-3/TRBV12-4	-	13	TGTGCCAGCAGTCCTAACAGCGTCGGGGAGCTGTTTTTT	CASSPNSVGELFF
TRBJ2-2	-	TRBV4-2	TRBD2	16	TGTGCCAGCAGCCAAGAGACTAGCGGGAGGACCGGGGAGCTGTTTTTT	CASSQETSGRTGELFF
TRBJ2-7	-	TRBV9	-	14	TGTGCCAGCAGCAGAGGTTCCGGGTCCTACGAGCAGTACTTC	CASSRGSGSYEQYF
TRBJ2-1	once	TRBV6-1	TRBD2	15	TGTGCCAGCAGGCTCTGGACTAGCGGCATCGATGAGCAGTTCTTC	CASRLWTSGIDEQFF
TRBJ1-4	few	TRBV5-1	-	17	TGCGCCAGCAGCTTGAGTCAGGGCGTTATTCAAAATGAAAAACTGTTTTTT	CASSLSQGVIQNEKLFF
TRBJ2-2	-	TRBV9	TRBD2	16	TGTGCCAGCAGCCGCTCCGGGGCGGGAGTATCCGGGGAGCTGTTTTTT	CASSRSGAGVSGELFF
TRBJ2-7	-	TRBV19	-	14	TGTGCCAGTAGTATAGAGGAAAAGTCCTACGAGCAGTACTTC	CASSIEEKSYEQYF
TRBJ2-5	few	TRBV5-1	TRBD1	15	TGCGCCAGCAGCCCCGGACAGGGAAACCAAGAGACCCAGTACTTC	CASSPGQGNQETQYF
TRBJ2-2	few	TRBV7-6	-	15	TGTGCCAGCAGCTTAGGGGCCTCTGAGAGCGGGGAGCTGTTTTTT	CASSLGASESGELFF
TRBJ2-6	many	TRBV12-3/TRBV12-4	TRBD1	17	TGTGCCAGCAGTCTGACTACAGGGGGCGTCGGGGCCAACGTCCTGACTTTC	CASSLTTGGVGANVLTF
TRBJ1-1	few	TRBV7-2	TRBD1	14	TGTGCCAGCAGCGTCCGACAGGGCAGCACTGAAGCTTTCTTT	CASSVRQGSTEAFF
TRBJ2-5	many	TRBV5-1	-	13	TGTGCCAGCAGTTTCCGGACGGAAGAGACCCAGTACTTC	CASSFRTEETQYF
TRBJ1-6	-	TRBV5-1	-	14	TGCGCCAGCAGCCGGGAAGGGAATAGGTCACCCCTCCACTTT	CASSREGNRSPLHF
TRBJ2-1	many	TRBV7-3	TRBD2	15	TGTGCCAGCAGCCAAGCGGGAGGGATGAACAATGAGCAGTTCTTC	CASSQAGGMNNEQFF
TRBJ1-5	few	TRBV2	TRBD1	15	TGTGCCAGCAGAACCGGGACAGGGTCTGGGCAGCCCCAGCATTTT	CASRTGTGSGQPQHF
TRBJ2-3	few	TRBV28	TRBD1	14	TGTGCCAGCAGAAGGACAGGGACCACAGATACGCAGTATTTT	CASRRTGTTDTQYF
TRBJ2-1	-	TRBV20-1	TRBD2	16	TGCAGTGCTAAAGGAGGACTAGCGGGACCCTACAATGAGCAGTTCTTC	CSAKGGLAGPYNEQFF
TRBJ2-1	-	TRBV6-1	-	13	TGTGCCAGCAGAAGCGACGTCCTAACTGAGCAGTTCTTC	CASRSDVLTEQFF
TRBJ2-7	few	TRBV28	TRBD2	13	TGTGCCAGCAGAACTAGCGTCTCATACGAGCAGTACTTC	CASRTSVSYEQYF
TRBJ2-1	-	TRBV5-1	-	15	TGCGCCAGCAGCTTGGACAGGGAGGCCTACAATGAGCAGTTCTTC	CASSLDREAYNEQFF
TRBJ1-2	few	TRBV14	-	17	TGTGCCAGCAGCCAAGAGAAAGGCGCAGGGAAAATCTATGGCTACACCTTC	CASSQEKGAGKIYGYTF
TRBJ2-5	-	TRBV28	TRBD2	14	TGTGCCAGCAGCCCTCACGGGGGGCAAGAGACCCAGTACTTC	CASSPHGGQETQYF
TRBJ1-2	many	TRBV24-1	-	17	TGTGCCACCAGTGGCCAAGGGCAGTCGACGGACTTCTATGGCTACACCTTC	CATSGQGQSTDFYGYTF
TRBJ2-5	few	TRBV18	TRBD2	15	TGTGCCAGCTCTGGACTAGCGGGAGGTCAAGAGACCCAGTACTTC	CASSGLAGGQETQYF
TRBJ2-6	few	TRBV21-1	-	18	TGTGCCAGCCTCACTACTAGACAGCCACGCTCTGGGGCCAACGTCCTGACTTTC	CASLTTRQPRSGANVLTF
TRBJ2-2	-	TRBV12-3/TRBV12-4	TRBD2	15	TGTGCCAGCAGTCCGAGCGGGAGTATGACCGGGGAGCTGTTTTTT	CASSPSGSMTGELFF
TRBJ2-7	few	TRBV20-1	-	17	TGCAGTGCTAGTGTTAGGAAGGGCCATGGTAGGATCTACGAGCAGTACTTC	CSASVRKGHGRIYEQYF
TRBJ2-7	-	TRBV5-8	-	14	TGTGCCAGCAGCTTGTTTGTAAGCTCCTACGAGCAGTACTTC	CASSLFVSSYEQYF
TRBJ2-3	-	TRBV6-1	TRBD2	14	TGTGCCAGCAGCAGTAGCGGGAGAATAGATACGCAGTATTTT	CASSSSGRIDTQYF